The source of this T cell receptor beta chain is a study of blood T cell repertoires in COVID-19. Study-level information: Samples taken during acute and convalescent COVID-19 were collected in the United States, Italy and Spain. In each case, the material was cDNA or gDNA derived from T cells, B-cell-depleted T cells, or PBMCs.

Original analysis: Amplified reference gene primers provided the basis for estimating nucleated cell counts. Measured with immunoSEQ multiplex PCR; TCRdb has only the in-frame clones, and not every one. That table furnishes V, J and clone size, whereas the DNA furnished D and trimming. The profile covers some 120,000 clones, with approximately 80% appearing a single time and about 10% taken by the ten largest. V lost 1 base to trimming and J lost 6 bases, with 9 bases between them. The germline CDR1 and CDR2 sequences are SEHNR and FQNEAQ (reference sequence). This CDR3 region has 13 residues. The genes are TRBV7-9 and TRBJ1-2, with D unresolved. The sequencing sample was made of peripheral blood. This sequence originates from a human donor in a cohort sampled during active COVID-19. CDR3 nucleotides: TGTGCCAGCAGCTTAGAACAGACCAATGGCTACACCTTC. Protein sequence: CASSLEQTNGYTF. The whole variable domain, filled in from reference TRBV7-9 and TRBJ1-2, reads DTGVSQNPRHKITKRGQNVTFRCDPISEHNRLYWYRQTLGQGPEFLTYFQNEAQLEKSRLLSDRFSAERPKGSFSTLEIQRTEQGDSAMYLCASSLEQTNGYTFGSGTRLTVV.